This T cell receptor beta chain was identified during a study of cytomegalovirus exposure and HLA in healthy donors. Findings of the study overall: Reports showed the classifier diagnosing cytomegalovirus status with high specificity and sensitivity.

Assay: immunoSEQ multiplex PCR; the TCRdb copy retains only in-frame clones and omits some. The sample lists about 220,000 clones, around 90% occurring once. On this clone: The antigen is not known.

The sample was PBMCs. This receptor was identified in a woman between 18 and 30 years old in good health and CMV-seronegative.

The CDR3 bases are TGTGCCAGCAGCTCACAGGGAGGGGGCACTGAAGCTTTCTTT. Translation: CASSSQGGGTEAFF. The chain is built from TRBV7-3 and TRBJ1-1, with D tentatively TRBD1 (6 bases). The CDR3 consists of 14 residues. V lost 4 bases, J lost 4 bases, and 13 bases lay in between. Germline CDR1 SGHTA, CDR2 FQGTGA.